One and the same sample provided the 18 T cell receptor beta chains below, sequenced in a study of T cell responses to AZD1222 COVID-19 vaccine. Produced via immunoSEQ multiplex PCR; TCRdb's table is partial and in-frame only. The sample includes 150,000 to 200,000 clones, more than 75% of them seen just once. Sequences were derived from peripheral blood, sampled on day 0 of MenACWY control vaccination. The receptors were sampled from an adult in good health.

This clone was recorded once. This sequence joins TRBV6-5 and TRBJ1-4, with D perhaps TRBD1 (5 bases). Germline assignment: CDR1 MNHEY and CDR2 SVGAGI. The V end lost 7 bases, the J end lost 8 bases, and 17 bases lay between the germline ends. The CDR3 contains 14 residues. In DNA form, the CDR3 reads TGTGCCAGCACCCAGGTGCAGGGAGGGGAAAAACTGTTTTTT. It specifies CASTQVQGGEKLFF.

The DNA of the CDR3 is TGTGCCAGCAGGGAAACAGGGGTTGGGGAGAACACTGAAGCTTTCTTT. It yields the protein CASRETGVGENTEAFF. The chain links TRBV2 to TRBJ1-1, with TRBD1 matching over 7 bases. This CDR3 is 16 amino acids long. Germline V gene sequence: CDR1 SNHLY, CDR2 FYNNEI. Trimming took 6 bases from V and 1 from J; bases not matched to a gene: 11. The whole variable domain, filled in from reference TRBV2 and TRBJ1-1, reads EPEVTQTPSHQVTQMGQEVILRCVPISNHLYFYWYRQILGQKVEFLVSFYNNEISEKSEIFDDQFSVERPDGSNFTLKIRSTKLEDSAMYFCASRETGVGENTEAFFGQGTRLTVV.

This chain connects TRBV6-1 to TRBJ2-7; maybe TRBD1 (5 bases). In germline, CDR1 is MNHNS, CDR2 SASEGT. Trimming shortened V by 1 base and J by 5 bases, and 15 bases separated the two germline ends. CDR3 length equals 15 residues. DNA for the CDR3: TGTGCCAGCAGTGAAGAGGGCAGGGTGGGGAACGAGCAGTACTTC. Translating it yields CASSEEGRVGNEQYF.

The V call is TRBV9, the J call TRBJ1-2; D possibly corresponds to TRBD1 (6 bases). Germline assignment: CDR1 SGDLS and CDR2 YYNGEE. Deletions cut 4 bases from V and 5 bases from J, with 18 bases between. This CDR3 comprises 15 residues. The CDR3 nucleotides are TGTGCCAGCAGCAGCGGACAGCCACTCACGTATGGCTACACCTTC. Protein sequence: CASSSGQPLTYGYTF.

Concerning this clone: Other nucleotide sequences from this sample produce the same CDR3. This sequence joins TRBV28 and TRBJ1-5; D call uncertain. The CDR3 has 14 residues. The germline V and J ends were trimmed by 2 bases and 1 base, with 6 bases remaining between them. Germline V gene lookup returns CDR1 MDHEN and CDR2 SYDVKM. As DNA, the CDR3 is TGTGCCAGCAGTTTAGTGGGAAGCAATCAGCCCCAGCATTTT. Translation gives CASSLVGSNQPQHF.

CDR3 DNA sequence: TGTGCCAGCAGTGATGGCAGGGGGGGCGAGCAGTTCTTC. Translated, it gives CASSDGRGGEQFF. V is TRBV6-1 and J is TRBJ2-1; either TRBD1 or TRBD2 may supply D (7 bases each). The V end lost 3 bases, the J end lost 10 bases, and 13 bases lay between the germline ends. Germline assignment: CDR1 MNHNS and CDR2 SASEGT. The CDR3 has 13 residues.

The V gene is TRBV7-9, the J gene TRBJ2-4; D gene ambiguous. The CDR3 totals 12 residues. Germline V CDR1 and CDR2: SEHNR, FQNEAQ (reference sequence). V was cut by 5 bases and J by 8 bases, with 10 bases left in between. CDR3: CASSPRVDIQYF. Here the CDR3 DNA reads TGTGCCAGCAGCCCCCGGGTGGACATTCAGTACTTC. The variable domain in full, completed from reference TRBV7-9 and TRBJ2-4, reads DTGVSQNPRHKITKRGQNVTFRCDPISEHNRLYWYRQTLGQGPEFLTYFQNEAQLEKSRLLSDRFSAERPKGSFSTLEIQRTEQGDSAMYLCASSPRVDIQYFGAGTRLSVL.

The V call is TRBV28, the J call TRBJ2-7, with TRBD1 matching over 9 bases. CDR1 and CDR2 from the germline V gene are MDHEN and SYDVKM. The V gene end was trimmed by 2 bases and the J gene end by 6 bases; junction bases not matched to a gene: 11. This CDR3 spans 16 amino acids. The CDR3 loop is CASSLGVGTGFPEQYF. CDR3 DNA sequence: TGTGCCAGCAGTTTAGGGGTCGGGACAGGGTTTCCCGAGCAGTACTTC.

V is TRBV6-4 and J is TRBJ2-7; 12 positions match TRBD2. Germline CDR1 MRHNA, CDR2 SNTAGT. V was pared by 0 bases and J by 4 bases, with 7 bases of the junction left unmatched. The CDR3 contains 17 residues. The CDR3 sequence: CASSDSARLAGEYEQYF. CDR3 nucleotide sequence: TGTGCCAGCAGTGACTCTGCCCGACTAGCGGGAGAGTACGAGCAGTACTTC.

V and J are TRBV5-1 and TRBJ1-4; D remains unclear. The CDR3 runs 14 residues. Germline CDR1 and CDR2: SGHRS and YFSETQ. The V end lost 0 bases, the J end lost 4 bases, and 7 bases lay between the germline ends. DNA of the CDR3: TGCGCCAGCAGCTTGGCGGGAGTTAATGAAAAACTGTTTTTT. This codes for CASSLAGVNEKLFF.

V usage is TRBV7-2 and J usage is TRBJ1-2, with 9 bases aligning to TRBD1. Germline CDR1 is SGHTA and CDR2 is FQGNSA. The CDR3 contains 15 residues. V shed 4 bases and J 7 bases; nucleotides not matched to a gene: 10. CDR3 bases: TGTGCCAGCAGCTCCTCCGGGACAGGGAAAAGTGGCTACACCTTC. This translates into CASSSSGTGKSGYTF.

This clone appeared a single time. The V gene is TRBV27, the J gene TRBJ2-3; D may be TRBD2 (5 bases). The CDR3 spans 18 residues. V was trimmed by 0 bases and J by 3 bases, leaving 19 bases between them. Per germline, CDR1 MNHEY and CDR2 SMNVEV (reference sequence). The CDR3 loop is CASSLSSRVGVLTDTQYF. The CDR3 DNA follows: TGTGCCAGCAGTTTATCCTCAAGGGTCGGGGTTCTTACAGATACGCAGTATTTT.

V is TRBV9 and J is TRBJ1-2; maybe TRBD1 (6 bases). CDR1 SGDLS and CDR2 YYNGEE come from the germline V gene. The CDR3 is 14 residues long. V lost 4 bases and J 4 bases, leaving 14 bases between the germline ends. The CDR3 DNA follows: TGTGCCAGCAGCACCACGACAGGCAGCTATGGCTACACCTTC. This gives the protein CASSTTTGSYGYTF.

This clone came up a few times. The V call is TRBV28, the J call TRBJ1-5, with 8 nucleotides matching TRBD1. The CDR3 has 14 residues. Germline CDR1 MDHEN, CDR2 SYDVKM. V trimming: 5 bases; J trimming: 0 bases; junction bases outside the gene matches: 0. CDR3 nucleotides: TGTGCCAGCAGTACAGGGGGTAGCAATCAGCCCCAGCATTTT. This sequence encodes CASSTGGSNQPQHF.

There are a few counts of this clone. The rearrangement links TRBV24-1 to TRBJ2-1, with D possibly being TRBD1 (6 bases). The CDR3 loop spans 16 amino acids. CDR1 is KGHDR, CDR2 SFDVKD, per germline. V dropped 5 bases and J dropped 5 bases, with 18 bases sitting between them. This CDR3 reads CATSAAKGESHNEQFF. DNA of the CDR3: TGTGCCACCAGTGCCGCGAAGGGGGAATCCCACAATGAGCAGTTCTTC.

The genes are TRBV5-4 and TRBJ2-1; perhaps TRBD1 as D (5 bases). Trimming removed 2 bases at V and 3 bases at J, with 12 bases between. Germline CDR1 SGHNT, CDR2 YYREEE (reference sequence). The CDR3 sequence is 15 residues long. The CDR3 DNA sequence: TGTGCCAGCAGCTTAGCAGGCCAGGGCTACAATGAGCAGTTCTTC. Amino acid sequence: CASSLAGQGYNEQFF.

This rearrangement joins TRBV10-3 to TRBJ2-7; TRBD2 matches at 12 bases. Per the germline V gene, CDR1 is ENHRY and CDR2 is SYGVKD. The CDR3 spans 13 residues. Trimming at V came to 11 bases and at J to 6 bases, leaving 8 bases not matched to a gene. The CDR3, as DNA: TGTGCCTCCCGACTAGCGGGAGATCGCGAGCAGTACTTC. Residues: CASRLAGDREQYF.

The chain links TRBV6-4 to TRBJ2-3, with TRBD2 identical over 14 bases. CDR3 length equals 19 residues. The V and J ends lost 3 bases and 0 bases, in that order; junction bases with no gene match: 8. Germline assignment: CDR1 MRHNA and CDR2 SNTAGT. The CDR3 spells CASSEYGTSGRISTDTQYF. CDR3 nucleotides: TGTGCCAGCAGTGAGTACGGGACTAGCGGGAGAATAAGCACAGATACGCAGTATTTT.